Sequencing of this T cell receptor (beta chain) was carried out in a study of OX40 agonist ivuxolimab in advanced cancers. On the study more broadly: Prior checkpoint blockade (anti-PD-1, anti-PD-L1 or anti-CTLA-4) was permitted; about 40% had it.

Germline V gene data show CDR1 as MNHEY and CDR2 as SVGAGI. This CDR3 is built from 13 residues. Trimming left V 5 bases short and J 5 bases short, with 12 bases between. Sequencing was performed with immunoSEQ multiplex PCR; in TCRdb, only in-frame clones are kept and a portion is missing. Of about 98,000 clones in the sample, around nine tenths were seen once. V gene TRBV6-5 combines with J gene TRBJ1-1; D is ambiguous. The sequence was collected from an adult with an advanced solid tumor such as melanoma, head and neck, liver or kidney cancer. Sequenced here: CD4+ or CD8+ T cells sorted from blood, sampled in a trial of the OX40 agonist ivuxolimab. CDR3 protein: CASSALQRTEAFF. In DNA form, the CDR3 reads TGTGCCAGCAGTGCATTACAGAGGACTGAAGCTTTCTTT.